The 10 T cell receptor beta chains presented below share a single source sample, sequenced in a study of shared clonotypes between healthy human individuals. Assay: immunoSEQ multiplex PCR; the TCRdb copy retains only in-frame clones and omits some. The repertoire holds 780,000 or so clones, with roughly 72% as singletons. Sequencing used memory CD4+ T cells sorted from blood. Specified subset: CD45RA-negative fraction. The receptors stem from a young woman in good health.

About this clone itself: Other DNA sequences within the sample encode an identical CDR3. The chain recombines TRBV19 with TRBJ1-5; a possible D gene is TRBD1 (5 bases). Germline CDR1 and CDR2: LNHDA and SQIVND (reference sequence). Trimming shortened V by 5 bases and J by 5 bases, and 10 bases separated the two germline ends. The CDR3 is made up of 13 amino acids. The CDR3 region has the DNA TGTGCCAGTAGTCCTCAAGGGGATCAGCCCCAGCATTTT. It translates to CASSPQGDQPQHF.

This clone has a handful of counts. This sequence joins TRBV11-2 and TRBJ2-1, with TRBD1 matching over 11 bases. Per the germline V gene, CDR1 is SGHAT and CDR2 is FQNNGV. Trimming cost V 0 bases and J 4 bases; bases outside gene matches: 5. This CDR3 spans 17 amino acids. CDR3 amino acids: CASSLDHGTGGYNEQFF. The CDR3, as DNA: TGTGCCAGCAGCTTAGATCACGGGACAGGGGGGTACAATGAGCAGTTCTTC.

The chain recombines TRBV21-1 with TRBJ2-1. TRBV21-1 is an annotated pseudogene. The CDR3 length is 15 residues. CDR3 nucleotide sequence: TGTGCCAGCCCCAATTTGAGCAGAGGGACGTGCGAGCAGTTCTTC. It codes for CASPNLSRGTCEQFF.

In its sample, this clone was seen a few times. The chain combines TRBV5-1 with TRBJ1-2, with D perhaps matching TRBD1 (6 bases). The CDR3 runs to 13 residues. Germline V gene lookup returns CDR1 SGHRS and CDR2 YFSETQ. Trimming removed 2 bases from V and 6 bases from J, with 11 bases in between. The CDR3 region is CASSFQGRDGYTF. DNA of the CDR3: TGCGCCAGCAGCTTCCAGGGGAGGGATGGCTACACCTTC.

The V call is TRBV18, the J call TRBJ2-1; 12 positions match TRBD2. V shed 0 bases, J shed 7 bases, and the junction held 19 bases outside the gene matches. Germline CDR1 is KGHSH and CDR2 is LQKENI. CDR3 length: 21 amino acids. CDR3 region: CASSPPGGALAGGPLGNEQFF. The DNA for the CDR3 is TGTGCCAGCTCACCACCGGGGGGGGCCCTAGCGGGAGGGCCCCTTGGAAATGAGCAGTTCTTC.

In regard to this clone: A read error is likely here: a far larger clone is one base away. The rearrangement joins TRBV10-2 to TRBJ2-7; TRBD2 matches 13 bases. J lost 3 bases, V lost 2 bases, and 1 base had no gene match. The CDR3 extends over 15 amino acids. CDR1 is WSHSY, CDR2 SAAADI, per germline. The CDR3: CASSEGLAGVYEQYF. In DNA form, the CDR3 reads TGCGCCAGCAGTGAGGGACTAGCGGGAGTCTACGAGCAGTACTTC.

The chain employs TRBV9 and TRBJ2-3; TRBD2 agrees at 8 bases. V lost 3 bases to trimming and J lost 1 base; unmatched junction nucleotides: 10. This CDR3 has 17 amino acids. Per the germline V gene, CDR1 is SGDLS and CDR2 is YYNGEE. The CDR3 DNA reads TGTGCCAGCAGCGCACAAGCGGGGGTTTTCGGCACAGATACGCAGTATTTT. Amino acid sequence: CASSAQAGVFGTDTQYF.

The rearrangement joins TRBV5-1 to TRBJ2-7; 9 bases fit TRBD1. The V and J ends lost 4 bases and 4 bases, in that order; junction bases with no gene match: 12. Germline CDR1 SGHRS, CDR2 YFSETQ. This CDR3 region has 16 residues. In nucleotides, the CDR3 is TGCGCCAGCAGCGCCGGACAGGGGAATGATATGTACGAGCAGTACTTC. It codes for CASSAGQGNDMYEQYF.

V usage is TRBV5-4 and J usage is TRBJ1-1; D is uncertain. V lost 4 bases, J lost 4 bases, and 14 bases lay in between. This CDR3 is built from 14 residues. Germline CDR1 is SGHNT and CDR2 is YYREEE (reference sequence). The CDR3 here is CASSGDLAGTEAFF. The CDR3 DNA sequence: TGTGCCAGCAGCGGAGACCTCGCGGGCACTGAAGCTTTCTTT.

This sequence joins TRBV19 and TRBJ2-5, with D perhaps matching TRBD2 (6 bases). The CDR3 sequence is 13 residues long. CDR1 is LNHDA and CDR2 is SQIVND in the germline V gene (reference sequence). The V end lost 5 bases, the J end lost 5 bases, and 12 bases lay between the germline ends. In DNA form, the CDR3 reads TGTGCCAGTAGTCTGGGACTCGAGGAGACCCAGTACTTC. Translation: CASSLGLEETQYF. The full variable domain, its missing parts supplied by reference TRBV19 and TRBJ2-5, is DGGITQSPKYLFRKEGQNVTLSCEQNLNHDAMYWYRQDPGQGLRLIYYSQIVNDFQKGDIAEGYSVSREKKESFPLTVTSAQKNPTAFYLCASSLGLEETQYFGPGTRLLVL.